This is a list of T cell receptor beta chains from one sample in a study of cytomegalovirus exposure and HLA in healthy donors. TCRdb's copy holds only in-frame clones and misses some; the assay was immunoSEQ multiplex PCR. Here the sample spans 150,000 to 200,000 clones, about 85% being singletons. The specimen was PBMCs. The receptors come from a woman aged 45-59 years in good health and CMV-seronegative. Both conserved end residues are part of each CDR3. The D gene is left open where the match is weak. Size tells how often a clone was seen (once, few, many) or the class of an expanded clone, and some rows leave it out.

D: TRBD1
V: TRBV28
J: TRBJ1-2
size: .
CDR3: CASSSTGQGANGYTF
DNA: TGTGCCAGCAGCTCTACGGGACAGGGGGCGAATGGCTACACCTTC

D: .
V: TRBV5-1
J: TRBJ1-6
size: .
CDR3: CASSPTGNSPLHF
DNA: TGCGCCAGCAGCCCGACGGGGAATTCACCCCTCCACTTT

D: .
V: TRBV6-1
J: TRBJ1-3
size: .
CDR3: CASSVGGPRDTIYF
DNA: TGTGCCAGCAGTGTAGGGGGACCCCGGGACACCATATATTTT

D: TRBD1
V: TRBV19
J: TRBJ1-2
size: once
CDR3: CASSIQGAQGYGYTF
DNA: TGTGCCAGTAGTATACAGGGGGCGCAGGGCTATGGCTACACCTTC

D: .
V: TRBV5-5
J: TRBJ2-5
size: once
CDR3: CASSRGLQYQETQYF
DNA: TGTGCCAGCAGCCGGGGACTTCAGTACCAAGAGACCCAGTACTTC

D: TRBD2
V: TRBV6-5
J: TRBJ2-3
size: once
CDR3: CASNLLAEPTDTQYF
DNA: TGTGCCAGCAACTTACTAGCGGAACCCACAGATACGCAGTATTTT

D: TRBD1
V: TRBV6-5
J: TRBJ1-1
size: .
CDR3: CASSPLGQMNTEAFF
DNA: TGTGCCAGCAGTCCTCTGGGACAGATGAACACTGAAGCTTTCTTT

D: .
V: TRBV14
J: TRBJ1-1
size: few
CDR3: CASSQDLMNTEAFF
DNA: TGTGCCAGCAGCCAAGATCTTATGAACACTGAAGCTTTCTTT

D: .
V: TRBV5-1
J: TRBJ2-1
size: .
CDR3: CASSPEGGPYNEQFF
DNA: TGCGCCAGCAGCCCGGAAGGCGGCCCCTACAATGAGCAGTTCTTC

D: TRBD1
V: TRBV5-4
J: TRBJ2-5
size: .
CDR3: CASSLGGTGPQETQYF
DNA: TGTGCCAGCAGCTTGGGGGGGACAGGACCCCAAGAGACCCAGTACTTC

D: TRBD2
V: TRBV5-6
J: TRBJ2-1
size: once
CDR3: CASSNSGRAGNEQFF
DNA: TGTGCCAGCAGCAATAGCGGGAGGGCCGGTAATGAGCAGTTCTTC